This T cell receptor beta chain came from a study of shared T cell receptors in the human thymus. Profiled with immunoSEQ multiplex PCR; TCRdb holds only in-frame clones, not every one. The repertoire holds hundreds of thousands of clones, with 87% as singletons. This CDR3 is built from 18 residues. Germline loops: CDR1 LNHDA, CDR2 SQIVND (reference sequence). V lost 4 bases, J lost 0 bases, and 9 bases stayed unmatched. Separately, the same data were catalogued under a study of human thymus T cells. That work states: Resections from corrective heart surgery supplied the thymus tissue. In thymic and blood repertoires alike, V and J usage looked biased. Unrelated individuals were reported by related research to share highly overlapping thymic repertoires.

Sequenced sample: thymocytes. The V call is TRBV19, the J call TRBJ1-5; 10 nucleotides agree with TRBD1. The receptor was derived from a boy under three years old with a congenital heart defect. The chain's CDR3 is CASSTGQGGIYSNQPQHF. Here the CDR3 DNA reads TGTGCCAGTAGTACCGGACAGGGGGGGATTTATAGCAATCAGCCCCAGCATTTT.